Each of the 31 T cell receptor beta chains below was sequenced from the same sample in a study of blood T cell repertoires in COVID-19. The data were produced by immunoSEQ multiplex PCR, yet TCRdb's version contains in-frame clones alone and is incomplete. The sample carries about 210,000 clones, roughly 84% recorded once. Sequencing was carried out using peripheral blood. Every receptor here comes from a woman older than 75 with COVID-19, enrolled during active disease.

This chain uses TRBV10-3 with TRBJ2-7, with TRBD1 matching 8 bases. Germline CDR1 ENHRY, CDR2 SYGVKD. Trimming at V came to 0 bases and at J to 3 bases, leaving 4 bases not matched to a gene. This CDR3 is 15 amino acids long. The CDR3 sequence is CAISESPGGSYEQYV. Written as DNA, the CDR3 is TGTGCCATCAGTGAGTCCCCAGGGGGCAGCTACGAGCAGTACGTC.

The genes are TRBV28 and TRBJ2-7; 10 bases are shared with TRBD1. There are 14 residues in the CDR3. Germline CDR1 and CDR2: MDHEN and SYDVKM. Unmatched junction bases numbered 8, after V lost 5 bases and J lost 7 bases. This CDR3 is CASSPGTGVREQYF. The CDR3 DNA is TGTGCCAGCAGTCCCGGGACAGGGGTTCGGGAGCAGTACTTC.

V usage is TRBV14 and J usage is TRBJ1-1, with a possible D match to TRBD1 (5 bases). Per germline, CDR1 SGHDN and CDR2 FVKESK. The CDR3 extends over 14 amino acids. The V end lost 0 bases, the J end lost 3 bases, and 8 bases lay between the germline ends. The CDR3 sequence: CASSQDRGYTEAFF. The CDR3 DNA sequence: TGTGCCAGCAGCCAAGATCGGGGGTACACTGAAGCTTTCTTT.

The gene calls are TRBV6-6 and TRBJ2-7; D might be TRBD2 (7 bases). Trimming removed 5 bases at V and 0 bases at J, with 8 bases between. The CDR3 runs to 13 residues. Germline loops: CDR1 MNHNY, CDR2 SVGAGI (reference sequence). The DNA for the CDR3 is TGTGCCAGCAGTCGGGGGGCCTCCTACGAGCAGTACGTC. Translated, it gives CASSRGASYEQYV.

This chain connects TRBV5-4 to TRBJ1-3; D possibly corresponds to TRBD1 (5 bases). V lost 2 bases, J lost 0 bases, and 15 bases lay in between. Germline-derived CDR1 and CDR2 are SGHNT and YYREEE (reference sequence). The CDR3 consists of 17 residues. The CDR3 spells CASSLPSGGGSGNTIYF. The CDR3 bases are TGTGCCAGCAGCTTACCTTCAGGCGGGGGCTCTGGAAACACCATATATTTT.

This clone showed up just a few times. The chain employs TRBV2 and TRBJ2-2, with a possible D match to TRBD1 (6 bases). Germline V gives CDR1 SNHLY, CDR2 FYNNEI. The CDR3 is made up of 13 amino acids. Trimming stripped 11 bases from V and 3 bases from J, with 13 bases between. CDR3 amino acids: CAGQGSDTGELFF. The CDR3 DNA is TGTGCCGGTCAGGGGTCCGACACCGGGGAGCTGTTTTTT.

To note about this clone: At one of its ends the junction is not consistent with the germline gene, which may arise from a read error. This chain links TRBV7-7 with TRBJ2-2; no clear D. CDR1 and CDR2 from the germline V gene are SSHAT and FNYEAQ (reference sequence). The CDR3 has 14 amino acids. The CDR3 DNA reads TGTGCTAGCAGTGTTCTCTTAATGTCCGGGGAGCTGTTTTTT. Encoded protein: CASSVLLMSGELFF.

J is TRBJ1-5 and V is TRBV6-5; 7 bases align to TRBD1. J lost 9 bases, V lost 4 bases, and 6 bases had no gene match. CDR3 length: 13 residues. Germline V gene sequence: CDR1 MNHEY, CDR2 SVGAGI. The CDR3 sequence is CASSSTGSWPQHF. In nucleotides, the CDR3 is TGTGCCAGCAGTTCGACAGGGAGTTGGCCCCAGCATTTT.

The gene calls are TRBV19 and TRBJ1-5; TRBD1 might be the D (5 bases). V gave up 6 bases and J gave up 5 bases, with 11 bases separating them. CDR1 and CDR2 from the germline V gene are LNHDA and SQIVND (reference sequence). CDR3 length: 13 residues. Here the CDR3 reads CASSPGGDQPQHF. The DNA of the CDR3 is TGTGCCAGTAGCCCGGGGGGGGATCAGCCCCAGCATTTT.

The rearrangement joins TRBV5-1 to TRBJ1-3; 7 nucleotides align to TRBD1. Germline trimming cut 0 bases from V and 4 bases from J; bases unmatched to any gene: 4. The V gene's germline CDR1 is SGHRS and CDR2 YFSETQ. CDR3 size: 15 residues. The DNA of the CDR3 is TGCGCCAGCAGCTTGGATAAGGGGGCAGGAAACACCATATATTTT. This translates into CASSLDKGAGNTIYF.

The rearrangement links TRBV4-2 to TRBJ1-2; 8 bases agree with TRBD1. V was pared by 0 bases and J by 5 bases, with 8 bases of the junction left unmatched. This CDR3 is 16 amino acids long. Germline CDR1 reads LGHNA; CDR2 reads YNFKEQ. CDR3 in amino acids: CASSQDHQGAIYGYTF. Written as DNA, the CDR3 is TGTGCCAGCAGCCAAGATCATCAGGGGGCCATATATGGCTACACCTTC.

This chain links TRBV3-1 (or the pseudogene TRBV3-2) with TRBJ1-6; D is undetermined. This CDR3 is 13 amino acids long. V was cut by 4 bases and J by 8 bases, with 9 bases left in between. The germline gives CDR1 LGHDT, CDR2 YNNKEL (reference sequence). As DNA, the CDR3 is TGTGCCAGCAGCCCTAATACAGATTCACCCCTCCACTTT. It encodes CASSPNTDSPLHF.

This chain joins TRBV9 and TRBJ1-3, with 9 nucleotides matching TRBD1. CDR3 length equals 15 residues. V shed 5 bases and J 7 bases; nucleotides not matched to a gene: 10. Germline lookup yields CDR1 SGDLS and CDR2 YYNGEE. DNA of the CDR3: TGTGCCAGCAGAAAAGGCACAGGGGGCGTTAACACCATATATTTT. Amino acids: CASRKGTGGVNTIYF.

The V gene is TRBV28, the J gene TRBJ1-4; no reliable D call. The CDR3 extends over 13 amino acids. V was cut by 6 bases and J by 10 bases, with 15 bases left in between. Germline V gene data show CDR1 as MDHEN and CDR2 as SYDVKM. CDR3 DNA sequence: TGTGCCAGCAGCCCCCCCGACGACTTAAAACTGTTTTTT. It encodes CASSPPDDLKLFF.

This clone was detected only a few times. The rearrangement links TRBV6-2 or TRBV6-3 to TRBJ2-7; the D is unclear. CDR1 is MNHEY, CDR2 SVGEGT, per germline. The CDR3 is 12 amino acids. V lost 3 bases to trimming and J lost 2 bases, with 5 bases between them. Written as DNA, the CDR3 is TGTGCCAGCAGTTATCCTCCCTACGAGCAGTACTTC. Its translation is CASSYPPYEQYF.

This clone was counted only a few times. The V gene is TRBV3-1 (or the pseudogene TRBV3-2), the J gene TRBJ1-6; 7 bases agree with TRBD1. This CDR3 is 17 amino acids long. V lost 1 base and J lost 2; bases outside the gene matches: 5. The germline V gene encodes CDR1 LGHDT and CDR2 YNNKEL (reference sequence). CDR3 nucleotides: TGTGCCAGCAGCCAAGGTTCTCAGGGGGCCTATAATTCACCCCTCCACTTT. It specifies CASSQGSQGAYNSPLHF.

This clone was seen more than once but under ten times. This rearrangement joins TRBV18 to TRBJ1-4; D perhaps matches TRBD1 (6 bases). Germline lookup yields CDR1 KGHSH and CDR2 LQKENI. V lost 2 bases and J lost 0, with 10 bases in between. The CDR3 consists of 16 residues. The CDR3, as DNA: TGTGCCAGCTCACCAAACCAGGGGACAACTAATGAAAAACTGTTTTTT. Translation: CASSPNQGTTNEKLFF.

The rearrangement joins TRBV10-3 to TRBJ2-2; TRBD2 aligns across 14 bases. The CDR3 contains 16 residues. Germline values: CDR1 ENHRY, CDR2 SYGVKD. The V segment lost 2 bases and the J segment 6 bases; nucleotides outside the gene matches: 2. The CDR3 protein is CAISEKTSGGAGELFF. CDR3 sequence (DNA): TGTGCCATCAGTGAGAAGACTAGCGGGGGGGCCGGGGAGCTGTTTTTT.

The chain carries TRBV20-1 and TRBJ2-2; D not resolved. CDR3 length: 13 amino acids. Germline-derived CDR1 and CDR2 are DFQATT and SNEGSKA (reference sequence). Trimming removed 3 bases from V and 6 bases from J, with 11 bases in between. Written as DNA, the CDR3 is TGCAGTGCTAGTTTAGGAGTACCCGGGGAGCTGTTTTTT. This encodes CSASLGVPGELFF.

The genes are TRBV27 and TRBJ2-5; 12 bases agree with TRBD1. The V and J ends lost 1 base and 4 bases, in that order; junction bases with no gene match: 4. The CDR3 spans 16 residues. CDR1 is MNHEY and CDR2 is SMNVEV in the germline V gene (reference sequence). The CDR3 coding sequence is TGTGCCAGCAGTTTATTAGGGACAGGGGGCAGAGAGACCCAGTACTTC. Translation gives CASSLLGTGGRETQYF.

The chain links TRBV5-1 to TRBJ1-2; 7 nucleotides match TRBD1. The length of the CDR3 is 15 residues. The germline V gene encodes CDR1 SGHRS and CDR2 YFSETQ. Trimming cost V 0 bases and J 7 bases; bases outside gene matches: 9. The CDR3 bases are TGCGCCAGCAGCTTGGGGACAGGCAATTTTCGTGGCTACACCTTC. Its protein product is CASSLGTGNFRGYTF.

The sample holds a few counts of this clone. This chain links TRBV9 with TRBJ1-3, with a tentative D call TRBD1 (6 bases). The CDR3 covers 12 residues. Germline loops: CDR1 SGDLS, CDR2 YYNGEE. V was pared by 6 bases and J by 2 bases, with 6 bases between. CDR3 in DNA: TGTGCCAGCAACAGGGCTGGAAACACCATATATTTT. Amino acids: CASNRAGNTIYF. The complete variable domain, with remaining parts taken from reference TRBV9 and TRBJ1-3, reads DSGVTQTPKHLITATGQRVTLRCSPRSGDLSVYWYQQSLDQGLQFLIQYYNGEERAKGNILERFSAQQFPDLHSELNLSSLELGDSALYFCASNRAGNTIYFGEGSWLTVV.

The CDR3 loop reads CAGGGLAGAHTYEQYF. The CDR3 bases are TGTGCCGGGGGCGGACTAGCGGGGGCCCACACCTACGAGCAGTACTTC. The genes are TRBV30 and TRBJ2-7; 13 positions agree with TRBD2. CDR3 length: 16 residues. The V and J ends lost 8 bases and 2 bases, in that order; junction bases with no gene match: 12. Germline CDR1 is GTSNPN and CDR2 is SVGIG (reference sequence).

The table lists this clone with many counts. This chain links TRBV19 with TRBJ1-2; a possible D gene is TRBD1 (6 bases). V lost 3 bases, J lost 4 bases, and 9 bases lay in between. CDR1 LNHDA and CDR2 SQIVND come from the germline V gene (reference sequence). The CDR3 runs to 13 residues. The CDR3 loop is CASSIRGGYGYTF. CDR3 sequence (DNA): TGTGCCAGTAGTATCAGAGGGGGCTATGGCTACACCTTC. Full variable domain (missing parts from reference TRBV19 and TRBJ1-2): DGGITQSPKYLFRKEGQNVTLSCEQNLNHDAMYWYRQDPGQGLRLIYYSQIVNDFQKGDIAEGYSVSREKKESFPLTVTSAQKNPTAFYLCASSIRGGYGYTFGSGTRLTVV.

V and J are TRBV2 and TRBJ2-3; D might be TRBD1 (6 bases). The CDR3 consists of 13 residues. CDR1 and CDR2 from the germline V gene are SNHLY and FYNNEI. The CDR3 DNA sequence: TGTGCTATCACTGAGGGGGTAGCAGATACGCAGTATTTT. This codes for CAITEGVADTQYF.

Only one count was recorded for this clone. The chain couples TRBV5-6 to TRBJ1-1; no firm D call. The CDR3 contains 16 residues. The germline CDR1 and CDR2 sequences are SGHDT and YYEEEE. V was pared by 4 bases and J by 0 bases, with 16 bases between. Here the CDR3 DNA reads TGTGCCAGCAGCGACTTCTCCGGTGGCATGAACACTGAAGCTTTCTTT. It encodes CASSDFSGGMNTEAFF.

The gene calls are TRBV6-1 and TRBJ1-2; D gene unclear. Trimming took off 0 bases at V and 4 bases at J, with 9 bases between the two ends. The CDR3 covers 14 residues. CDR1 and CDR2 (germline): MNHNS, SASEGT. The CDR3 DNA follows: TGTGCCAGCAGTGAAGCGCCCAGTGGCTATGGCTACACCTTC. It encodes CASSEAPSGYGYTF.

J is TRBJ2-2 and V is TRBV5-4; the D gene is possibly TRBD2 (6 bases). This CDR3 has 15 residues. Germline CDR1 and CDR2: SGHNT and YYREEE (reference sequence). Trimming stripped 0 bases from V and 4 bases from J, with 10 bases between. The CDR3 coding sequence is TGTGCCAGCAGCTTGGTCGGGGGTGGCACCGGGGAGCTGTTTTTT. The encoded protein is CASSLVGGGTGELFF.

The chain employs TRBV3-1 (or the pseudogene TRBV3-2) and TRBJ2-4; tentatively, D is TRBD1 (6 bases). The germline gives CDR1 LGHDT, CDR2 YNNKEL (reference sequence). The V end lost 4 bases, the J end lost 7 bases, and 20 bases lay between the germline ends. The CDR3 totals 16 residues. This CDR3 reads CASSPRTVQLGNIQYF. CDR3 coding DNA: TGTGCCAGCAGCCCAAGGACAGTCCAACTAGGGAACATTCAGTACTTC.

V usage is TRBV10-3 and J usage is TRBJ1-2; unclear D gene. The CDR3 loop spans 15 amino acids. Germline V gene sequence: CDR1 ENHRY, CDR2 SYGVKD. Trimming removed 2 bases at V and 8 bases at J, with 18 bases between. The CDR3 sequence is CAISEIEAAPRGYTF. For the CDR3, the DNA is TGTGCCATCAGTGAGATAGAAGCAGCGCCCCGAGGCTACACCTTC.

V and J are TRBV7-6 and TRBJ2-5; perhaps TRBD2 as D (6 bases). The CDR3 length is 16 residues. Germline lookup yields CDR1 SGHVS and CDR2 FNYEAQ. V lost 1 base, J lost 2 bases, and 14 bases lay in between. The CDR3 is CASSLGVAGTQETQYF. The CDR3 bases are TGTGCCAGCAGCTTAGGTGTGGCAGGGACTCAAGAGACCCAGTACTTC.